The 7 T cell receptor beta chains below come from one sample, sequenced in a study of PD-L1 blockade in urothelial cancer. The time point: pretreatment peripheral blood. Repertoires were generated with immunoSEQ multiplex PCR, while TCRdb's copy carries only in-frame clones and drops some. The profile shows approximately 72,000 clones, more than 75% of them singletons. The sample consisted of PBMCs, taken around atezolizumab (anti-PD-L1) treatment. The receptor source for this set is a man aged 55 to 70 with urothelial cancer.

This rearrangement joins TRBV6-6 to TRBJ1-2, with D possibly TRBD1 on 5 matching bases. Trimming pared 5 bases from V and 8 bases from J, leaving 21 bases between. Germline V gene lookup returns CDR1 MNHNY and CDR2 SVGAGI (reference sequence). The CDR3 runs to 15 residues. The CDR3 sequence: CASSLQEGGVVGYTF. Written as DNA, the CDR3 is TGTGCCAGCAGTCTACAGGAGGGAGGGGTTGTCGGCTACACCTTC.

V usage is TRBV5-4 and J usage is TRBJ2-7; unclear D gene. The CDR3 extends over 14 amino acids. Germline lookup yields CDR1 SGHNT and CDR2 YYREEE (reference sequence). V was shortened by 0 bases and J by 2 bases, with 9 bases between the two germline ends. The CDR3 DNA reads TGTGCCAGCAGCTTGGACCTCGAGGCCTACGAGCAGTACTTC. Its translation: CASSLDLEAYEQYF.

The rearrangement joins TRBV7-3 to TRBJ2-1; 10 nucleotides line up with TRBD2. The CDR3 is made up of 15 amino acids. V trimming: 5 bases; J trimming: 1 base; junction bases outside the gene matches: 2. Germline lookup yields CDR1 SGHTA and CDR2 FQGTGA. The CDR3 spells CASSRTSGSYNEQFF. The CDR3 DNA is TGTGCCAGCAGCCGGACTAGCGGATCCTACAATGAGCAGTTCTTC.

The J gene is TRBJ2-3, the V gene TRBV4-1; 14 positions match TRBD2. From germline, CDR1 is MGHRA and CDR2 YSYEKL. The J segment lost 9 bases and the V segment lost 5 bases, leaving 13 bases of the junction unmatched. This CDR3 spans 17 amino acids. The CDR3 protein is CASSSSRTSGGLRTQYF. DNA for the CDR3: TGCGCCAGCAGCTCATCCAGGACTAGCGGGGGGCTTCGGACGCAGTATTTT.

The J gene is TRBJ1-1, the V gene TRBV2, with a possible D match to TRBD1 (6 bases). The V gene's germline CDR1 is SNHLY and CDR2 FYNNEI. Trimming removed 8 bases at V and 6 bases at J, with 19 bases between. CDR3 length equals 14 residues. CDR3: CASSAGAFRPEAFF. The CDR3 DNA reads TGTGCCAGCTCTGCAGGGGCTTTTCGCCCTGAAGCTTTCTTT.

The chain couples TRBV2 to TRBJ2-2, with 11 bases fitting TRBD2. Germline V lookup: CDR1 SNHLY, CDR2 FYNNEI. Trimming removed 5 bases from V and 1 base from J; junction bases left unmatched: 0. This CDR3 has 15 amino acids. The CDR3 spells CASSLAGGNTGELFF. CDR3 nucleotides: TGTGCCAGCAGTCTAGCGGGGGGGAACACCGGGGAGCTGTTTTTT.

The chain is built from TRBV9 and TRBJ2-3; 10 bases map to TRBD2. Germline V gives CDR1 SGDLS, CDR2 YYNGEE. J gave up 0 bases and V 4 bases, and 5 bases lay outside the gene matches. This CDR3 has 16 amino acids. DNA for the CDR3: TGTGCCAGCAGCCCCCAACTAGCGGGAAGCACAGATACGCAGTATTTT. This sequence encodes CASSPQLAGSTDTQYF. The full variable domain, with the rest looked up from reference TRBV9 and TRBJ2-3, is DSGVTQTPKHLITATGQRVTLRCSPRSGDLSVYWYQQSLDQGLQFLIQYYNGEERAKGNILERFSAQQFPDLHSELNLSSLELGDSALYFCASSPQLAGSTDTQYFGPGTRLTVL.